These 16 T cell receptor beta chains share one sample of origin, sequenced in a study of blood T cell repertoires in COVID-19. Here immunoSEQ multiplex PCR was the method, and the copy in TCRdb shows in-frame clones only, minus some. The data contain hundreds of thousands of clones, 65% to 90% of them singletons. What was sequenced was peripheral blood. These receptors came from a human donor in a cohort sampled during active COVID-19.

Remarks on this clone: Within the sample, other DNA sequences also encode this same CDR3. The chain recombines TRBV24-1 with TRBJ2-1; no firm D call. The CDR3 is made up of 13 amino acids. CDR1 and CDR2 (germline): KGHDR, SFDVKD. The germline V and J ends were trimmed by 3 bases and 3 bases, with 5 bases remaining between them. DNA for the CDR3: TGTGCCACCAGTGATCCGGGCTACAATGAGCAGTTCTTC. Amino acid sequence: CATSDPGYNEQFF.

This clone was recorded once. This chain joins TRBV27 and TRBJ2-5, with TRBD2 as a possible D gene (6 bases). Germline V gives CDR1 MNHEY, CDR2 SMNVEV (reference sequence). The CDR3 consists of 15 residues. V lost 2 bases and J 5 bases, leaving 15 bases between the germline ends. CDR3 nucleotides: TGTGCCAGCAGTTTACTTGCCGGTCGGGGGGAGACCCAGTACTTC. Translated, it gives CASSLLAGRGETQYF.

The rearrangement links TRBV5-1 to TRBJ2-1, with TRBD1 as a possible D gene (6 bases). The CDR3 loop spans 14 amino acids. V lost 3 bases to trimming and J lost 9 bases, with 16 bases between them. Per germline, CDR1 SGHRS and CDR2 YFSETQ. The CDR3 bases are TGCGCCAGCAGCTCCAGAACAGGGACGGCTGAGCAGTTCTTC. Residues: CASSSRTGTAEQFF.

The chain links TRBV3-1 (or the pseudogene TRBV3-2) to TRBJ1-2; a possible D gene is TRBD1 (5 bases). CDR3 length: 14 amino acids. V lost 2 bases to trimming and J lost 2 bases, with 9 bases between them. Germline V gene data show CDR1 as LGHDT and CDR2 as YNNKEL (reference sequence). CDR3 sequence: CASSQPRQNYGYTF. CDR3 nucleotides: TGTGCCAGCAGCCAACCCCGACAGAACTATGGCTACACCTTC.

The genes are TRBV5-8 and TRBJ1-2; D is undetermined. Deletions cut 1 base from V and 0 bases from J, with 7 bases between. The CDR3 sequence is 14 residues long. Germline lookup yields CDR1 SGHTS and CDR2 YDEGEE. The CDR3 coding sequence is TGTGCCAGCAGCTTGTTCTCGGCTAACTATGGCTACACCTTC. It yields the protein CASSLFSANYGYTF.

The chain is built from TRBV5-1 and TRBJ2-2; 9 nucleotides line up with TRBD2. The germline gives CDR1 SGHRS, CDR2 YFSETQ. V shed 2 bases, J shed 5 bases, and the junction held 4 bases outside the gene matches. The CDR3 contains 15 residues. CDR3 loop: CASSFSGSNTGELFF. Here the CDR3 DNA reads TGCGCCAGCAGCTTTAGCGGGAGCAATACCGGGGAGCTGTTTTTT.

The genes are TRBV28 and TRBJ1-4; no reliable D call. The CDR3 sequence is 12 residues long. Trimming removed 2 bases at V and 8 bases at J, with 6 bases between. Germline V gene sequence: CDR1 MDHEN, CDR2 SYDVKM. The CDR3 loop reads CASSLKQEKLFF. CDR3 nucleotide sequence: TGTGCCAGCAGTTTAAAACAAGAAAAACTGTTTTTT.

This rearrangement joins TRBV7-2 to TRBJ1-1, with 11 positions matching TRBD1. This CDR3 has 16 residues. V lost 3 bases to trimming and J lost 1 base; unmatched junction nucleotides: 4. The germline V gene encodes CDR1 SGHTA and CDR2 FQGNSA. CDR3 DNA sequence: TGTGCCAGCAGCTTGGGGACAGGGGGTAGGAACACTGAAGCTTTCTTT. Protein: CASSLGTGGRNTEAFF.

The V and J genes are TRBV5-1 and TRBJ1-2, with D unresolved. The germline V and J ends were trimmed by 4 bases and 2 bases, with 18 bases remaining between them. CDR3 size: 16 residues. Germline-derived CDR1 and CDR2 are SGHRS and YFSETQ. This chain's CDR3 is CASSNPRWGDNYGYTF. The CDR3 coding sequence is TGCGCCAGCAGCAACCCGCGGTGGGGAGACAACTATGGCTACACCTTC.

This clone was counted once. The chain is built from TRBV11-2 and TRBJ2-1; TRBD2 matches at 7 bases. The CDR3 contains 17 residues. With V trimmed by 5 bases and J by 6 bases, 16 bases remained unmatched. CDR1 is SGHAT, CDR2 FQNNGV, per germline. CDR3 sequence reads: CASSNWDYLAAINEQFF. The DNA of the CDR3 is TGTGCCAGCAGCAATTGGGACTACCTAGCTGCGATCAATGAGCAGTTCTTC.

The rearrangement uses TRBV11-3 and TRBJ2-1; TRBD1 might be the D (5 bases). The CDR3 spans 12 residues. V dropped 0 bases and J dropped 10 bases, with 7 bases sitting between them. CDR1 is SGHNT, CDR2 YENEEA, per germline. Here the CDR3 reads CASSLDRTEQFF. The CDR3 DNA follows: TGTGCCAGCAGCTTAGATCGGACAGAGCAGTTCTTC.

This rearrangement joins TRBV6-1 to TRBJ2-1, with TRBD2 matching 9 bases. Per the germline V gene, CDR1 is MNHNS and CDR2 is SASEGT. This CDR3 spans 18 amino acids. V shed 2 bases and J 8 bases; nucleotides not matched to a gene: 16. The CDR3, as DNA: TGTGCCAGCAGTGAATCGTGGTCCGCGGGAGGGCCCTCGTATGAGCAGTTCTTC. Amino acid sequence: CASSESWSAGGPSYEQFF.

The rearrangement uses TRBV5-1 and TRBJ1-6, with D unclear. Germline assignment: CDR1 SGHRS and CDR2 YFSETQ. The CDR3 extends over 16 amino acids. V shed 0 bases and J shed 7 bases, with 14 bases lying between them. CDR3 nucleotide sequence: TGCGCCAGCAGCTTGGGACACTCCATAGGAAATTCACCCCTCCACTTT. The encoded protein is CASSLGHSIGNSPLHF.

The chain recombines TRBV9 with TRBJ1-2; D gene ambiguous. Trimming cost V 0 bases and J 3 bases, with 12 bases left between them. The CDR3 length is 15 residues. The germline gives CDR1 SGDLS, CDR2 YYNGEE. CDR3 residues: CASSVADRVYYGYTF. The CDR3 DNA reads as TGTGCCAGCAGCGTAGCTGATAGAGTCTACTATGGCTACACCTTC.

As to this clone: Other DNA sequences within the sample encode an identical CDR3. This rearrangement joins TRBV27 to TRBJ1-4; D is perhaps TRBD1 (5 bases). CDR1 and CDR2 (germline): MNHEY, SMNVEV (reference sequence). Trimming removed 6 bases from V and 3 bases from J, with 14 bases in between. CDR3 length: 15 residues. The CDR3 protein is CASSLRGLPNEKLFF. For the CDR3, the DNA is TGTGCCAGCAGCTTACGGGGGTTACCTAATGAAAAACTGTTTTTT.

This chain's CDR3 is CATSSRQAKETQYF. The DNA of the CDR3 is TGTGCCACCAGCTCCAGACAGGCGAAGGAGACCCAGTACTTC. The V call is TRBV15, the J call TRBJ2-5; D perhaps matches TRBD1 (6 bases). The CDR3 loop spans 14 amino acids. Trimming stripped 5 bases from V and 5 bases from J, with 15 bases between. CDR1 LNHNV and CDR2 YYDKDF come from the germline V gene (reference sequence).